The entry that follows covers one TCR beta chain sequence. The sample belongs to a study of control samples from healthy donors and cancer patients. The CDR3 is 16 amino acids. Trimming removed 2 bases at V and 2 bases at J, with 14 bases between. Germline lookup yields CDR1 SGHRS and CDR2 YFSETQ. The table came from immunoSEQ multiplex PCR; TCRdb's copy has only in-frame clones and leaves some out. The sample contains 65,000 to 85,000 clones, 87% of which appear only once. V is TRBV5-1 and J is TRBJ2-1; weak D call: TRBD2 (7 bases). The receptor was isolated from a woman in her forties or fifties with head and neck cancer. Sequencing input: PBMCs. CDR3 sequence (DNA): TGCGCCAGCAGCTTCGCCCGGGGGGCCACCTACAATGAGCAGTTCTTC. This codes for CASSFARGATYNEQFF. The full variable domain, with the rest looked up from reference TRBV5-1 and TRBJ2-1, is KAGVTQTPRYLIKTRGQQVTLSCSPISGHRSVSWYQQTPGQGLQFLFEYFSETQRNKGNFPGRFSGRQFSNSRSEMNVSTLELGDSALYLCASSFARGATYNEQFFGPGTRLTVL.